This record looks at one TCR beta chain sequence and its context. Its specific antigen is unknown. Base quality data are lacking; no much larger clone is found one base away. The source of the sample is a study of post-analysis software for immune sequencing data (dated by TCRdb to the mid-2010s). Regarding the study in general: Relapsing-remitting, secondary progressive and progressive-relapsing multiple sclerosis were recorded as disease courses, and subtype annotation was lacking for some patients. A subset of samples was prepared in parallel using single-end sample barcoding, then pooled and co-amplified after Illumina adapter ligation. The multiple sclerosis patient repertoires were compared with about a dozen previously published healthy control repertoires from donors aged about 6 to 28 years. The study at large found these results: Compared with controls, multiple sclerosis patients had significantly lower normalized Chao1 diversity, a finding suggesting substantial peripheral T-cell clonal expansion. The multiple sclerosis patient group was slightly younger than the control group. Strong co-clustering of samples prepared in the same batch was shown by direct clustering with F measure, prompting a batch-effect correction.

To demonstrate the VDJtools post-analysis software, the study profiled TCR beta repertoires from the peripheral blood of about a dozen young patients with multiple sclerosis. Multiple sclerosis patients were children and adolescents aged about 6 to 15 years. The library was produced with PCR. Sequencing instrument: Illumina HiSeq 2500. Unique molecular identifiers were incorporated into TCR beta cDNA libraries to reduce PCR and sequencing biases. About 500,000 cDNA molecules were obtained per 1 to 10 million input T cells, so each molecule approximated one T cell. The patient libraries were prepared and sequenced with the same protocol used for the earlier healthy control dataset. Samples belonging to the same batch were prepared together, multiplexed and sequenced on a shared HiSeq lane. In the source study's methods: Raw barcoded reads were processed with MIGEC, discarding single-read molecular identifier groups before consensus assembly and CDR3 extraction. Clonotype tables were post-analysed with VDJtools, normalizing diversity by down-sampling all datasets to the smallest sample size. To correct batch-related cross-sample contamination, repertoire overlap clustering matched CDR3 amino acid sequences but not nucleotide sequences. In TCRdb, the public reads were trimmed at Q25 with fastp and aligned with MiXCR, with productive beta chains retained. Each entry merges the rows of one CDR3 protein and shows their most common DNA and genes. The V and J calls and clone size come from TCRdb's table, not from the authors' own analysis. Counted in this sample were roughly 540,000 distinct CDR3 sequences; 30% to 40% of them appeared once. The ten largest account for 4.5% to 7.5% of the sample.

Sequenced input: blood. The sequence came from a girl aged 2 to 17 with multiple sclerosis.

CDR3 protein: CASSTLQGGKETQYF. At the DNA level, the sequence is TGTGCCAGCAGCACATTACAGGGGGGAAAAGAGACCCAGTACTTC. The rearrangement joined TRBV6-5 to TRBJ2-7, and 8 bases in between align with TRBD1. Gene TRBJ2-5 matches the end of the DNA better, so the J call may be wrong. CDR1 and CDR2 were assigned from the germline V gene as MNHEY and SVGAGI. From the cysteine up to the phenylalanine, the CDR3 has a length of 15 residues. The retained sequence is limited to the CDR3, 45 bases, with the frame set at the first base.